The 4 T cell receptor beta chains reported below all come from one sample, sequenced in a study of vaccination effects on CD4 cells after COVID-19. These receptors' antigens are unknown. The method was immunoSEQ multiplex PCR; TCRdb's version includes in-frame clones alone and lacks a portion of them. The table shows 20,000 to 30,000 clones, with approximately 69% occurring only once. Viral peptide pools were used in the ViraFEST assay to expand antigen-specific CD4+ T cells, and sequencing came afterward. Cultured cells yielded isolated CD4+ T cells after 10 to 11 days. Two-dose BNT162b2 or mRNA-1273 vaccination was given to participants. The specimen was CD4+ T cells from PBMCs cultured with SARS-CoV-2 spike peptides, collected after COVID-19 vaccination. All receptors come from a human donor who received a COVID-19 vaccine.

This clone was observed once. The V and J genes are TRBV12-3 or TRBV12-4 and TRBJ1-2; D unclear. This CDR3 has 13 residues. V lost 5 bases and J 0 bases, leaving 7 bases between the germline ends. CDR3 DNA sequence: TGTGCCAGCAGTCCGACCACTAACTATGGCTACACCTTC. This encodes CASSPTTNYGYTF.

The CDR3 sequence: CASSARDEQFF. CDR3 DNA: TGTGCCAGCAGTGCCCGGGATGAGCAGTTCTTC. The rearrangement uses TRBV2 and TRBJ2-1; D is ambiguous. Germline V lookup: CDR1 SNHLY, CDR2 FYNNEI. V was clipped by 4 bases and J by 8 bases, with 6 bases between them. This CDR3 contains 11 residues.

The chain uses TRBV5-6 and TRBJ2-7; D may correspond to TRBD1 or TRBD2 (5 bases each). Per the germline V gene, CDR1 is SGHDT and CDR2 is YYEEEE. The CDR3 runs to 15 residues. The ends were cut back, 0 bases at V and 1 base at J, with 11 bases in the middle. The CDR3 nucleotides read TGTGCCAGCAGCTTGGTTGGGGACGGGTCCTACGAGCAGTACTTC. Translated: CASSLVGDGSYEQYF.

The rearrangement uses TRBV5-1 and TRBJ2-5; 12 bases fit TRBD1. This CDR3 comprises 15 residues. Germline values: CDR1 SGHRS, CDR2 YFSETQ. With V trimmed by 4 bases and J by 4 bases, 5 bases remained unmatched. The CDR3, as DNA: TGCGCCAGCAGCCGCCGGGACAGGGGGCTAGAGACCCAGTACTTC. Its translation is CASSRRDRGLETQYF.